This T cell receptor (beta chain) originates from a study of cytomegalovirus exposure and HLA in healthy donors. Looking at the study overall: The Caucasian-associated ancestry cluster contained 81% of the approximately 400 genotyped donors. Regarding the study as a whole: It emerged from a later analysis that several of the most significant clusters appeared to be linked to common viral pathogens. Sequencing probably produced one cluster of sequence variants that were highly shared. Association of a missense DCLRE1C variant with TCR beta V- and J-gene trimming was reported in a later analysis.

This CDR3 contains 14 residues. V lost 5 bases and J lost 4, with 14 bases in between. The germline CDR1 and CDR2 sequences are SGHTA and FQGNSA. Regarding this clone: Its antigen is as yet unknown.

Primers: 60 Vbeta forward and 13 Jbeta reverse. Clones were read by immunoSEQ multiplex PCR, and TCRdb kept only the in-frame ones, dropping some. The table records 190,000 or so clones, more than 65% of them present only once. Sample: PBMCs. The gene calls are TRBV7-2 and TRBJ1-1, with a weak D call TRBD1 (6 bases). The origin of this receptor is a girl aged 5-17 years in good health and CMV-seropositive. CDR3 loop: CASSVGGVATEAFF. The CDR3 DNA reads as TGTGCCAGCAGCGTAGGGGGGGTGGCCACTGAAGCTTTCTTT.